This T cell receptor (beta chain) was found in a study of cytomegalovirus exposure and HLA in healthy donors. Study-level information: HLA-typed donors contributed around 88 million unique TCRs, which were held in an early data release. Points from the study as a whole: As immune exposure information, only CMV serostatus was available.

About this clone itself: Its antigen remains unknown.

The PCR made use of 60 Vbeta and 13 Jbeta primers. This table comes from immunoSEQ multiplex PCR, and its TCRdb copy is limited to in-frame clones, with some not included. The table records around 200,000 clones, 83% of them present only once. V dropped 0 bases and J dropped 2 bases, with 17 bases sitting between them. The CDR3 runs 17 residues. CDR1 LGHNA and CDR2 YSLEER come from the germline V gene. This clonotype was sampled from a girl between 5 and 17 years old in good health and CMV-seronegative. Sample: PBMCs. This chain links TRBV4-3 with TRBJ2-7; possibly TRBD1 for D (5 bases). DNA of the CDR3: TGCGCCAGCAGCCAAGAGTCCGATAGGGGAATCCCCTACGAGCAGTACTTC. Its protein product is CASSQESDRGIPYEQYF.